These 7 T cell receptor beta chains originate from one sample sequenced in a study of brain T cells in children with intractable seizures. Time point specified: blood from clinic visit 5 months post-surgery; TSC patient then seizure free. The table came from immunoSEQ multiplex PCR; TCRdb's copy has only in-frame clones and leaves some out. The table includes about 340,000 clones, 85% to 95% detected once. Material: peripheral blood, obtained less than 6 months after surgery. These receptors were obtained from a boy under three years old with tuberous sclerosis and intractable seizures.

The V call is TRBV7-8, the J call TRBJ2-7; D is undetermined. Trimming shortened V by 7 bases and J by 5 bases, and 15 bases separated the two germline ends. The CDR3 sequence is 13 residues long. In germline, CDR1 is SGHVS, CDR2 FQNEAQ. The CDR3 coding sequence is TGTGCCAGCAAAGAGCAACCGGCCGACGAGCAGTACTTC. Residues: CASKEQPADEQYF.

This clone was detected once. The genes are TRBV5-4 and TRBJ2-3, with TRBD1 as a possible D gene (5 bases). The CDR3 runs 14 residues. V was trimmed by 0 bases and J by 2 bases, leaving 7 bases between them. CDR1 SGHNT and CDR2 YYREEE come from the germline V gene (reference sequence). CDR3 nucleotides: TGTGCCAGCAGCTTGGCAGGGATCACAGATACGCAGTATTTT. Translated: CASSLAGITDTQYF.

This rearrangement joins TRBV19 to TRBJ2-1; D is perhaps TRBD1 or TRBD2 (6 bases each). The CDR3 length is 17 residues. The germline CDR1 and CDR2 sequences are LNHDA and SQIVND (reference sequence). V was shortened by 3 bases and J by 6 bases, with 21 bases between the two germline ends. The DNA of the CDR3 is TGTGCCAGTAGTATCAGGGCCACCGTAGGGGGAGGCAATGAGCAGTTCTTC. This gives the protein CASSIRATVGGGNEQFF.

The rearrangement links TRBV5-6 to TRBJ2-6; D gene uncertain. The length of the CDR3 is 12 residues. V lost 4 bases and J 15 bases, leaving 14 bases between the germline ends. Looked up from germline, CDR1 is SGHDT and CDR2 is YYEEEE. CDR3 bases: TGTGCCAGCAGCCGGGCGGACCTTGGCCTGACTTTC. Encoded protein: CASSRADLGLTF.

The genes are TRBV2 and TRBJ2-7, with TRBD1 matching 7 bases. The length of the CDR3 is 15 residues. Per germline, CDR1 SNHLY and CDR2 FYNNEI. The V and J ends lost 10 bases and 3 bases, in that order; junction bases with no gene match: 15. The DNA of the CDR3 is TGTGCCAACTTACTTCCGGGACAGTCAAACTACGAGCAGTACTTC. Its translation: CANLLPGQSNYEQYF.

This clone was detected once. The V call is TRBV28, the J call TRBJ1-2; 9 bases are a match to TRBD1. CDR1 MDHEN and CDR2 SYDVKM come from the germline V gene. CDR3 length equals 15 residues. V lost 5 bases, J lost 6 bases, and 10 bases stayed unmatched. Here the CDR3 reads CASSRTGVVRDGYTF. The CDR3, as DNA: TGTGCCAGCAGTCGGACAGGGGTAGTAAGGGATGGCTACACCTTC.

This chain links TRBV5-8 with TRBJ2-7, with 11 bases lining up with TRBD2. Germline lookup yields CDR1 SGHTS and CDR2 YDEGEE. The ends lost 4 bases at V and 1 base at J; junction bases unmatched: 4. The CDR3 consists of 15 residues. The CDR3 sequence: CASSAGLAVSYEQYF. In nucleotides, the CDR3 is TGTGCCAGCAGCGCGGGACTAGCGGTATCCTACGAGCAGTACTTC.